Included here is one T cell receptor beta chain sequence, with context. What it binds is unknown. Treatment defined: some 20 received Ad26.COV2.S at low or high dose, single or two shots; several received placebo; per-sample allocation not given. Material that was analyzed had been drawn on day 63 after the first vaccine or placebo injection. Method: immunoSEQ multiplex PCR; TCRdb's copy keeps in-frame clones and lacks some. In the table there are hundreds of thousands of clones, roughly four fifths of which are singletons. The sample originates from a study of Ad26.COV2.S vaccination and SARS-CoV-2 variants. Study details: Each vaccinee took Ad26.COV2.S intramuscularly, once or twice 56 days apart. Findings and limits, study-wide: Reported findings describe substantial breadth in spike-specific CD8+ and CD4+ T cell responses following vaccination. Relative to placebo recipients, vaccine recipients exhibited elevated spike-specific TCR breadth.

J was trimmed by 3 bases and V by 5 bases; bases with no gene match: 5. The V gene's germline CDR1 is LNHDA and CDR2 SQIVND (reference sequence). CDR3 size: 14 residues. This receptor was taken from a person between 18 and 59 years old who received the Ad26.COV2.S COVID-19 vaccine or a placebo. The sequences come from peripheral blood, collected in a trial of Ad26.COV2.S vaccine versus placebo. V and J are TRBV19 and TRBJ2-7; 9 nucleotides match TRBD2. This CDR3 is CASSASGADYEQYF. CDR3 nucleotide sequence: TGTGCCAGTAGTGCTAGCGGGGCGGACTACGAGCAGTACTTC.